This passage covers 22 T cell receptor beta chains from one sample sequenced in a study of monozygotic twins with inflammatory bowel disease. TCRdb reprocessed the 5' RACE reads and stores each CDR3 protein as one record, lacking DNA. In all, the sample yields some 440,000 distinct CDR3 sequences. Sequencing input: blood. The source of these receptors is a human donor with ulcerative colitis or Crohn's disease, or a healthy co-twin of an affected twin (not recorded which).

The J gene is TRBJ2-7, the V gene TRBV11-2; TCRdb names TRBD2, which stays unverified in the absence of DNA. The CDR3 is 14 residues long. Looked up from germline, CDR1 is SGHAT and CDR2 is FQNNGV. The chain's CDR3 is CASSLDSGVYEQYF.

The chain has TRBV5-6 and TRBJ2-1. The CDR3 totals 16 residues. Germline CDR1 is SGHDT and CDR2 is YYEEEE. CDR3 region: CASSLAAVASYNEQFF.

The rearrangement joins TRBV7-9 to TRBJ2-2. Per the germline V gene, CDR1 is SEHNR and CDR2 is FQNEAQ (reference sequence). This CDR3 has 15 amino acids. This chain's CDR3 is CASSSTSAPTGELFF.

The V call is TRBV28, the J call TRBJ2-2; TCRdb outputs TRBD1, but without DNA this stays unchecked. The germline V gene has CDR1 MDHEN and CDR2 SYDVKM. The CDR3 sequence is 15 residues long. The CDR3 is CASSLTGVNTGELFF.

The V and J genes are TRBV12-3 or TRBV12-4 and TRBJ2-5; lacking DNA, the TRBD2 call made by TCRdb goes unchecked. The CDR3 extends over 18 amino acids. The CDR3 loop reads CASSPGLAGLLIEETQYF.

V is TRBV5-1 and J is TRBJ2-1; TCRdb indicates TRBD1, and absent DNA this call remains unverified. The V gene's germline CDR1 is SGHRS and CDR2 YFSETQ. This CDR3 region has 16 residues. CDR3 sequence reads: CASSLLGQGSYTEQFF.

The chain has TRBV11-2 and TRBJ1-2; TCRdb lists TRBD1, though no DNA is available to test this call. CDR3 length equals 18 residues. Germline V gives CDR1 SGHAT, CDR2 FQNNGV. The CDR3: CASSLRSAGDFSGYGYTF.

The V call is TRBV28, the J call TRBJ1-1; with no DNA, the TCRdb D assignment of TRBD1 cannot be verified. Germline CDR1 MDHEN, CDR2 SYDVKM. The CDR3 sequence is 15 residues long. The CDR3 region is CASSATGTGYTEAFF.

The chain links TRBV28 to TRBJ1-5; the D call from TCRdb, TRBD1, cannot be confirmed without DNA. Per the germline V gene, CDR1 is MDHEN and CDR2 is SYDVKM. The CDR3 loop spans 16 amino acids. CDR3 in amino acids: CASRVASGTKGEPQHF.

The chain uses TRBV5-1 and TRBJ2-7; TCRdb indicates TRBD2, and absent DNA this call remains unverified. The CDR3 runs to 16 residues. CDR1 is SGHRS and CDR2 is YFSETQ in the germline V gene. CDR3 in amino acids: CASSLYPRTDPYEQYF.

CDR3 residues: CAWSVASGASGQFF. The V and J genes are TRBV30 and TRBJ2-1; TCRdb reports TRBD2, a call that lacks DNA to check it against. This CDR3 spans 14 amino acids. Germline lookup yields CDR1 GTSNPN and CDR2 SVGIG (reference sequence).

The CDR3 region is CASSVTSGSLNEQFF. The chain joins TRBV5-1 to TRBJ2-1; the D call of TRBD2 rests on TCRdb alone, since no DNA is present to check it. The CDR3 spans 15 residues. The V gene's germline CDR1 is SGHRS and CDR2 YFSETQ.

This sequence joins TRBV10-3 and TRBJ2-2; TCRdb's D gene call, TRBD1, goes unchecked for lack of DNA. CDR3 length: 14 residues. Germline values: CDR1 ENHRY, CDR2 SYGVKD. The CDR3 loop reads CAIRQGADTGELFF.

The rearrangement joins TRBV2 to TRBJ1-1. Germline values: CDR1 SNHLY, CDR2 FYNNEI. The CDR3 totals 15 residues. CDR3 sequence: CASSVMGGMNTEAFF.

This rearrangement joins TRBV6-2 or TRBV6-3 to TRBJ2-7; TCRdb indicates TRBD2, and absent DNA this call remains unverified. CDR3 length: 21 residues. Germline assignment: CDR1 MNHEY and CDR2 SVGEGT. The CDR3 protein is CASSYLQTSSGRAQNPYEQYF.

CDR3 residues: CASSLARVRQGNTEAFF. J is TRBJ1-1 and V is TRBV7-8. The V gene's germline CDR1 is SGHVS and CDR2 FQNEAQ. The CDR3 runs to 17 residues.

The chain's CDR3 is CASSQIAGDRQFF. J is TRBJ2-1 and V is TRBV6-5; the TCRdb call, TRBD2, lacks DNA for checking. The germline CDR1 and CDR2 sequences are MNHEY and SVGAGI. CDR3 length equals 13 residues.

CDR3 residues: CASRIGRDIPTDTQYF. The chain carries TRBV5-1 and TRBJ2-3; there is no DNA to check the TCRdb D call of TRBD1. In germline, CDR1 is SGHRS, CDR2 YFSETQ. The CDR3 runs to 16 residues.

The chain uses TRBV10-3 and TRBJ1-1; there is no DNA to check the TCRdb D call of TRBD1. This CDR3 is 19 amino acids long. Germline assignment: CDR1 ENHRY and CDR2 SYGVKD. CDR3 sequence reads: CAISSIGTGGAGMNTEAFF.

The rearrangement links TRBV13 to TRBJ2-5; there is no DNA to check the TCRdb D call of TRBD2. The CDR3 totals 14 residues. Germline CDR1 reads PRHDT; CDR2 reads FYEKMQ (reference sequence). The CDR3 is CASSRRSERETQYF.

The CDR3 sequence: CASSLAGVRQPQHF. V gene TRBV7-2 combines with J gene TRBJ1-5. Germline loops: CDR1 SGHTA, CDR2 FQGNSA. The CDR3 loop spans 14 amino acids.

The chain employs TRBV25-1 and TRBJ2-2; with no DNA, the TCRdb D assignment of TRBD1 cannot be verified. This CDR3 spans 16 amino acids. Germline CDR1 is MGHDK and CDR2 is SYGVNS. The CDR3 spells CASSDLRQGLTGELFF.